The source of this TCR beta chain is a study of post-analysis software for immune sequencing data. Overall study context: Patients with relapsing-remitting, secondary progressive and progressive-relapsing multiple sclerosis courses were all represented. Study-wide results and caveats: Analysis by F measure revealed that same-batch samples clustered strongly together. In patients, four to six TRBV segments were more frequent than in controls, with TRBV5-6, TRBV5-1 and TRBV20-1 among them. Diversity measured as normalized Chao1 was significantly lower in multiple sclerosis patients than in controls.

TCR beta cDNA libraries included unique molecular identifiers. T cells numbering about 0.85 to 10 million yielded roughly 500,000 cDNA molecules. MiXCR was run by TCRdb on the PCR reads, yielding one entry per CDR3 protein. This table has about 430,000 distinct CDR3 sequences, 30% to 45% appearing once. Germline V lookup: CDR1 SGHVS, CDR2 FQNEAQ. The CDR3 extends over 14 amino acids. Losses at the gene ends were 5 bases for V and 3 bases for J; bases not matched to a gene: 6. In the case of this clonotype: Its target is unknown.

The receptor was isolated from a girl aged 2-9 years with multiple sclerosis. V and J are TRBV7-8 and TRBJ2-7, with 8 bases identical to TRBD1. Sequencing used blood. As DNA, the CDR3 is TGTGCCAGCAGCACTGGACAGGGAAACTACGAGCAGTACTTC. Residues: CASSTGQGNYEQYF.